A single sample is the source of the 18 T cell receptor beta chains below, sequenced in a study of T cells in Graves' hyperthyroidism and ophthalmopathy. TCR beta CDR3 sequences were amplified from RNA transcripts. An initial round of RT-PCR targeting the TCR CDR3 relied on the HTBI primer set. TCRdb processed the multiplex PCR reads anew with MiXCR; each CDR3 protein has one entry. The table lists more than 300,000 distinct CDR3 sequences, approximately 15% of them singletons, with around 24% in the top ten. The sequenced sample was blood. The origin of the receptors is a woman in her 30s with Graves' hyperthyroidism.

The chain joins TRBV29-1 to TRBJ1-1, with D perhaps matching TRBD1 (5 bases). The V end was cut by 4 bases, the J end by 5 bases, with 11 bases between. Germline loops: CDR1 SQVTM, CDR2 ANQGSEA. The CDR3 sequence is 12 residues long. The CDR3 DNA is TGCAGCGTTGTGGGGGACGGGACTGAAGCTTTCTTT. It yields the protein CSVVGDGTEAFF.

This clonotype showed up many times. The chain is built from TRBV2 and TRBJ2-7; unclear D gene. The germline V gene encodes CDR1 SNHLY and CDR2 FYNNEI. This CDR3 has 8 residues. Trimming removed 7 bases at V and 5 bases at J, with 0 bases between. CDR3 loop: CASNEQYF. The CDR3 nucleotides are TGTGCCAGCAACGAGCAGTACTTC.

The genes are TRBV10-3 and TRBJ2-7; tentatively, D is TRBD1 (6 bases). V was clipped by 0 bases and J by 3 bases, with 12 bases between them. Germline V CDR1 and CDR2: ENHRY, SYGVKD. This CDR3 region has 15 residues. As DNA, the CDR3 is TGTGCCATCAGTGAGTCGGGCAGGGGAAACTACGAGCAGTACTTC. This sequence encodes CAISESGRGNYEQYF.

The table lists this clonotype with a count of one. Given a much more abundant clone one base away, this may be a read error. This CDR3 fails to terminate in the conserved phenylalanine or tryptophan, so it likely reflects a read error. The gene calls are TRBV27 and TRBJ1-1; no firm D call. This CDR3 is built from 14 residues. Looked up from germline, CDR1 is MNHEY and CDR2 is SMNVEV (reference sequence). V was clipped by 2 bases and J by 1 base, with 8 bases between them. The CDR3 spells CASSLVDSNTEAFL. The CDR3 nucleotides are TGTGCCAGCAGTTTAGTGGACTCGAACACTGAAGCTTTCCTT.

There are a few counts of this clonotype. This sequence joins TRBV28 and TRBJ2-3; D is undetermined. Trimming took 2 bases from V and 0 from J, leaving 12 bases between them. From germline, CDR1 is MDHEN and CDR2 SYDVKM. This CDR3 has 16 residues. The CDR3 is CASSLGIAYSTDTQYF. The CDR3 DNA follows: TGTGCCAGCAGTTTAGGGATCGCGTACAGCACAGATACGCAGTATTTT.

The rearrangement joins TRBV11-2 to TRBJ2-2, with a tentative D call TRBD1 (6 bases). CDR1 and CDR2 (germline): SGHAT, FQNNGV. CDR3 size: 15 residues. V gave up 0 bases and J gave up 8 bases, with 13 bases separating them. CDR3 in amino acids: CASSLDLGARGELFF. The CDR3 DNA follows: TGTGCCAGCAGCTTAGATCTGGGGGCACGGGGGGAGCTGTTTTTT.

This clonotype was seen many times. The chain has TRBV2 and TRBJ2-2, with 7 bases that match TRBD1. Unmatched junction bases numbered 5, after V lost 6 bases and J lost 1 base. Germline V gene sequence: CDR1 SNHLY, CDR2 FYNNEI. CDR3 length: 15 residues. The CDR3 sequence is CASRARTGNTGELFF. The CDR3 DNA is TGTGCCAGCAGGGCCCGGACAGGGAACACCGGGGAGCTGTTTTTT.

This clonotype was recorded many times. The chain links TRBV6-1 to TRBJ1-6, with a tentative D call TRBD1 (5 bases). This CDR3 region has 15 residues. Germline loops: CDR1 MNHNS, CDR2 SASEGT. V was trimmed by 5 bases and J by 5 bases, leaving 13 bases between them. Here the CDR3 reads CASSSAGPNNSPLHF. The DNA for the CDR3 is TGTGCCAGCAGTTCGGCGGGACCTAATAATTCACCCCTCCACTTT.

The CDR3 protein is CASSQAGSEQFF. The CDR3 DNA is TGTGCCAGCAGCCAAGCGGGAAGTGAGCAGTTCTTC. The rearrangement links TRBV6-1 to TRBJ2-1; TRBD2 matches 7 bases. CDR1 and CDR2 from the germline V gene are MNHNS and SASEGT. The CDR3 runs to 12 residues. With V trimmed by 6 bases and J by 9 bases, 5 bases remained unmatched.

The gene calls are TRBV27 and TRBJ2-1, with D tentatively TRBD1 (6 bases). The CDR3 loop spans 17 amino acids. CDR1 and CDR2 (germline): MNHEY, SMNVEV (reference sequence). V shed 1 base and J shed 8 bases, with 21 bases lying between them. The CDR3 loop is CASSLLGAGARGDEQFF. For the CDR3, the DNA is TGTGCCAGCAGTTTATTGGGGGCCGGAGCCCGAGGCGATGAGCAGTTCTTC.

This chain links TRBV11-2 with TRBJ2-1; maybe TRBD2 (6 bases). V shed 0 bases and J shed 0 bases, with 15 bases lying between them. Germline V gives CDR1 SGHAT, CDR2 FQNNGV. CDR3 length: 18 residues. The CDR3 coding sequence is TGTGCCAGCAGCTTAGATTTGGTCGGGAGCATCTCCTACAATGAGCAGTTCTTC. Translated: CASSLDLVGSISYNEQFF.

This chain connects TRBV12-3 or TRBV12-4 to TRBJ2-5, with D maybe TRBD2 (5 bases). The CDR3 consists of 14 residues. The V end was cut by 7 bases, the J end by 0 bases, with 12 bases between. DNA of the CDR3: TGTGCCAGCACCAAATCGGGGTACCAAGAGACCCAGTACTTC. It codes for CASTKSGYQETQYF.

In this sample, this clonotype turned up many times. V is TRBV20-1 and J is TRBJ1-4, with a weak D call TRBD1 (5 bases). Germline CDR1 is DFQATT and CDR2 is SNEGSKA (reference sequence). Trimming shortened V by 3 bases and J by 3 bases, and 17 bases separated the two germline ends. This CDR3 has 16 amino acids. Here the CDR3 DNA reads TGCAGTGCTAGGGCCTCCGGGACGCAGGCTAATGAAAAACTGTTTTTT. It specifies CSARASGTQANEKLFF.

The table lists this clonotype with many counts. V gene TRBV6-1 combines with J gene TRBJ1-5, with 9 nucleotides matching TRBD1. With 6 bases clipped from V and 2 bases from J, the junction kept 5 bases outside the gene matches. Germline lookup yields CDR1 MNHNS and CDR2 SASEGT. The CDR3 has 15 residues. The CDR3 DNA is TGTGCCAGCAGGGTACAGGGGGCGGGCAATCAGCCCCAGCATTTT. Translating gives CASRVQGAGNQPQHF.

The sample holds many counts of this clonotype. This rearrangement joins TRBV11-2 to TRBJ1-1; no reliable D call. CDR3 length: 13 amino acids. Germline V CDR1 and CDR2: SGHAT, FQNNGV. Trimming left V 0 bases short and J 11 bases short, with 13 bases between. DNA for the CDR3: TGTGCCAGCAGCTTAGATTGGGCAGGACCGGCTTTCTTT. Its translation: CASSLDWAGPAFF.

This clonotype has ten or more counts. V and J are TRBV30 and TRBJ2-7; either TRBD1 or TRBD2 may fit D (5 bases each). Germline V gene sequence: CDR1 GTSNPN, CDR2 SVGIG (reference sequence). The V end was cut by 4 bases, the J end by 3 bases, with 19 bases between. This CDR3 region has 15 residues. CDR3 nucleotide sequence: TGTGCCTGGACCTTTCGGGGCTCCAAGGGCTACGAGCAGTACTTC. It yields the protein CAWTFRGSKGYEQYF.

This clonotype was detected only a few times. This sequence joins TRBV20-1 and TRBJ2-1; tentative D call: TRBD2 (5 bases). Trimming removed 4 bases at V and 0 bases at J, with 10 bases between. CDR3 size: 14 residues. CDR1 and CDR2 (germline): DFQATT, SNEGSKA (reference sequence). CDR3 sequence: CSATRGSSYNEQFF. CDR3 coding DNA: TGCAGTGCTACCCGTGGGAGCTCCTACAATGAGCAGTTCTTC.

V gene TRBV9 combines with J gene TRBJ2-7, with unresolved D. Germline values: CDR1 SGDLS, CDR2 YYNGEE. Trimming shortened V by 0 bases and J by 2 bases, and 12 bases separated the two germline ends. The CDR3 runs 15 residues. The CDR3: CASSVGFSRPYEQYF. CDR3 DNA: TGTGCCAGCAGCGTAGGGTTTTCCAGGCCCTACGAGCAGTACTTC. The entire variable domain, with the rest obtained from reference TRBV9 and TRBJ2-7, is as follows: DSGVTQTPKHLITATGQRVTLRCSPRSGDLSVYWYQQSLDQGLQFLIQYYNGEERAKGNILERFSAQQFPDLHSELNLSSLELGDSALYFCASSVGFSRPYEQYFGPGTRLTVT.